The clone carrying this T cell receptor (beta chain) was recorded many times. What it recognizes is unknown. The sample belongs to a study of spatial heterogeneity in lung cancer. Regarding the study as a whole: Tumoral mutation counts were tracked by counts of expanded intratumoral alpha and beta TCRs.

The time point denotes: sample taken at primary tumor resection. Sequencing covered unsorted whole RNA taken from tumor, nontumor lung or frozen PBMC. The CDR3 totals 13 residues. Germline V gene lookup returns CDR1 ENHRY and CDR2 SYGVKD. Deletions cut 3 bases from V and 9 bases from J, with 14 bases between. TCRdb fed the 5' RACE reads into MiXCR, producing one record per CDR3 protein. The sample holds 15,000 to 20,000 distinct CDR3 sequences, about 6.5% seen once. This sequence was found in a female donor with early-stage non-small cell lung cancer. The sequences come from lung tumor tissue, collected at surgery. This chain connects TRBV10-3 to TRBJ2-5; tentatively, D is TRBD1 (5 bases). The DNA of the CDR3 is TGTGCCATCAGTGAAGAGGTGCTAGGGGCCCAGTACTTC. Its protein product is CAISEEVLGAQYF.